This TCR beta chain was captured in a study of cytomegalovirus exposure and HLA in healthy donors. 13 Jbeta primers and 60 Vbeta primers were used for the PCR. TCRdb keeps only in-frame clones here, not all; method: immunoSEQ multiplex PCR. The table has around 55,000 clones, about three quarters seen once. Details on this clone: One end of the junction does not line up with germline, which may come from a read error. This specimen includes other DNA sequences encoding the same CDR3.

In nominal health when sampled, donors likely had unrecorded immune exposures nonetheless. This CDR3 region has 15 residues. Germline lookup yields CDR1 LNHDA and CDR2 SQIVND (reference sequence). The source is a female donor in good health and CMV-seronegative. The chain is built from TRBV19 and TRBJ1-1, with 12 bases matching TRBD1. Material: PBMCs. The CDR3 bases are TGTGCCAGCAGTACCACGGGACAGGGGGCGACTGAAGCTTTCTTT. As protein: CASSTTGQGATEAFF.